A single T cell receptor (beta chain) is shown here with its context. What it binds is not known. RNA amounts of roughly 0.5 to 1 ug underwent reverse transcription with random hexamers. TCRdb recomputed calls from the immunoSEQ multiplex PCR reads with MiXCR, one row per CDR3 protein. Here the sample spans hundreds of thousands of distinct CDR3 sequences, about 85% being singletons. This record comes from a study of CD8 T cells in Susac syndrome. Findings and limits, study-wide: That the number of individuals in its TCR sequencing and HLA analysis was relatively small was acknowledged by the study.

The T cells that were sequenced for TCR beta were CD8+ and CD4+ cells from blood. The CDR3 consists of 21 residues. V shed 1 base and J 0 bases; nucleotides not matched to a gene: 17. Per the germline V gene, CDR1 is SGHDN and CDR2 is FVKESK. The specimen sequenced was CD8+ T cells from PBMCs. This receptor was obtained from a human donor with multiple sclerosis. This chain joins TRBV14 and TRBJ2-7; TRBD2 matches 11 bases. CDR3 nucleotides: TGTGCCAGCAGCCAAGGCCGGGATCATAGCGGGAGGGACTACGTCTCCTACGAGCAGTACTTC. Translated: CASSQGRDHSGRDYVSYEQYF.